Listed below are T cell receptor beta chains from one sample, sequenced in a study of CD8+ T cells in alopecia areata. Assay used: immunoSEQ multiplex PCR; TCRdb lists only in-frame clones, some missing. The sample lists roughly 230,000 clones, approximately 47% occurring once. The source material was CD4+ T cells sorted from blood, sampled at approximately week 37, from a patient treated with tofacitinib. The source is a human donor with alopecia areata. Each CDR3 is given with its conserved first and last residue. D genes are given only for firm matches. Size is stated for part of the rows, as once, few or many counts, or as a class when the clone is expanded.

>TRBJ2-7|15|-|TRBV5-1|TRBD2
TGCGCCAGCCGCGAGAGGATTGGACTAGCGGCGGAGCAGTACTTC
CASRERIGLAAEQYF
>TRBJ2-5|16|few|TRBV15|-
TGTGCCACCAGCAGAGATGATCAGGGTTCTCAAGAGACCCAGTACTTC
CATSRDDQGSQETQYF
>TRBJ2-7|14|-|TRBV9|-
TGTGCCAGCAGCGATGAGGGGGAAGGGTACGAGCAGTACTTC
CASSDEGEGYEQYF
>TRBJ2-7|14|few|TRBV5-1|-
TGCGCCAGCAGCGGTGGTTCGGGGCCGTGGGAGCAGTACTTC
CASSGGSGPWEQYF
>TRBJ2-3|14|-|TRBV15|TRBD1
TGTGCCACAAGGACAGGGGCGGGCACAGATACGCAGTATTTT
CATRTGAGTDTQYF
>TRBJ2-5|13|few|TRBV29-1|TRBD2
TGCAGCGTTGACCTAGACCCGGGAGGGACCCAGTACTTC
CSVDLDPGGTQYF
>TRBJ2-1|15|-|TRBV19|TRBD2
TGTGCCAGTAGTTCCATAGCGGGAGTTGAAAATGAGCAGTTCTTC
CASSSIAGVENEQFF
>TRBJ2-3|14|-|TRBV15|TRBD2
TGTGCCACCGGGCTAGCGGGAGAGGGAGATACGCAGTATTTT
CATGLAGEGDTQYF
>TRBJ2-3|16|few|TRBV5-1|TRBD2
TGCGCCAGCAGCTCGACGGGACTAGCGGGAGGAGATACGCAGTATTTT
CASSSTGLAGGDTQYF
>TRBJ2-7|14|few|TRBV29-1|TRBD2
TGCAGCGTTGAGGTACGCGGGAGGGTTGACGAGCAGTACTTC
CSVEVRGRVDEQYF
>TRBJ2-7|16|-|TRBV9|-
TGTGCCAGCAGCCCAGAGATGGGAGGAGGTCACTACGAGCAGTACTTC
CASSPEMGGGHYEQYF
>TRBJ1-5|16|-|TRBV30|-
TGTGCCTGGTCACTACCAAGGGGCGGACTTAATCAGCCCCAGCATTTT
CAWSLPRGGLNQPQHF
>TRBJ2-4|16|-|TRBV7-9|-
TGTGCCAGCAGCCTCGTCTTCCAGGGGGCCAAAAACATTCAGTACTTC
CASSLVFQGAKNIQYF
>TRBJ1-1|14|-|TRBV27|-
TGTGCCAGCAGTTTGGCAGGGGTGAACACTGAAGCTTTCTTT
CASSLAGVNTEAFF
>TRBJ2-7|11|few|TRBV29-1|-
TGCAGCGTGGCGATGAGCTACGAGCAGTACTTC
CSVAMSYEQYF
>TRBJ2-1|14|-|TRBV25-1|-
TGTGCCAGCAGTGTCGTACTGGGGGTGAATGAGCAGTTCTTC
CASSVVLGVNEQFF
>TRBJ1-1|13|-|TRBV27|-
TGTGCCAGCAGTCCAGCCGGGAGGACTGAAGCTTTCTTT
CASSPAGRTEAFF
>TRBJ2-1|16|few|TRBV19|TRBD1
TGTGCCAGTAGTGTTACTTGGGACAGTCGGTACAATGAGCAGTTCTTC
CASSVTWDSRYNEQFF
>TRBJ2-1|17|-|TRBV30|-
TGTGCCTGGAACAACAATCGGTACTCTCAATGGGACAATGAGCAGTTCTTC
CAWNNNRYSQWDNEQFF